This T cell receptor (beta chain) was found in a study of T cell responses to AZD1222 COVID-19 vaccine. For the study at large: Both about-4-week and about-12-week second-dose recipients were combined.

Study-level results: Vaccine-associated CD4 TCRs ranged over spike, dominating at 160-218 and 743-854. Two doses of AZD1222 preceded a rise in Spike-specific TCR breadth and depth. Clonal diversity was possibly underestimated, and white British individuals and females predominated among donors.

Generated by immunoSEQ multiplex PCR, the TCRdb table keeps only in-frame clones and is missing some. The table records 65,000 to 95,000 clones, roughly 85% of them present only once. V gave up 0 bases and J gave up 5 bases, with 19 bases separating them. In germline, CDR1 is LGHNA, CDR2 YSLEER. The CDR3 loop spans 18 amino acids. About this clone itself: Antigen specificity is unknown.

The TCR was taken from an adult in good health. This sequence joins TRBV4-3 and TRBJ1-4; possibly TRBD1 for D (6 bases). The source was peripheral blood, collected on day 0 of AZD1222 vaccination. The CDR3, as DNA: TGCGCCAGCAGCCAAGACCCGGGGGGCTACGGACGAAATGAAAAACTGTTTTTT. Amino acids: CASSQDPGGYGRNEKLFF.